The clone carrying this T cell receptor beta chain has at least ten counts. Antigen: not known. The sample comes from a study of naive and memory T cell subsets. Study results and limitations: Diversity fell and Gini index rose from naive through CM, EM, EMRA. Over 95% of naive TCR sequences appeared only once, unlike memory subsets. TCR counts from RNA may reflect activation-linked expression changes.

Germline CDR1 and CDR2: KGHSH and LQKENI. Trimming pared 3 bases from V and 1 base from J, leaving 10 bases between. The CDR3 length is 14 residues. Two oligonucleotides, mixed equimolar, formed the beta constant-region primer covering TRBC1 and TRBC2. TCRdb itself ran the UMI-ligation and nested PCR reads through MiXCR, one entry per CDR3 protein. The sample comprises around 160,000 distinct CDR3 sequences, about 17% of which are singletons, and around 0.14% rests with the top ten. The receptor comes from a human donor in good health. The specimen sequenced was naive CD4+ T cells from blood. This chain joins TRBV18 and TRBJ2-7; D may be TRBD2 (6 bases). Here the CDR3 reads CASSPWGESYEQYF. CDR3 DNA: TGTGCCAGCTCACCGTGGGGGGAGTCCTACGAGCAGTACTTC.